This TCR beta chain emerged from a study of shared T cell receptors in the human thymus. This clone was seen a few times. TCRdb keeps only in-frame clones here, not all; method: immunoSEQ multiplex PCR. Of hundreds of thousands of clones listed, about 80% are singletons. V lost 0 bases, J lost 1 base, and 19 bases lay in between. The V gene's germline CDR1 is SGHTA and CDR2 FQGNSA. This CDR3 is built from 18 residues. These same records also appear under a second study, on human thymus T cells. That source adds: Thymic material originated from resections removed in the course of corrective heart surgery. Related research examined unrelated individuals and reported that their thymic repertoires overlapped highly.

V and J are TRBV7-2 and TRBJ2-7; D perhaps matches TRBD2 (7 bases). This clonotype was sampled from a boy under two years old with a congenital heart defect. The sample consisted of thymocytes. This chain's CDR3 is CASSLACGGGDSSYEQYF. The DNA for the CDR3 is TGTGCCAGCAGCTTAGCCTGCGGAGGGGGGGATTCTTCCTACGAGCAGTACTTC.